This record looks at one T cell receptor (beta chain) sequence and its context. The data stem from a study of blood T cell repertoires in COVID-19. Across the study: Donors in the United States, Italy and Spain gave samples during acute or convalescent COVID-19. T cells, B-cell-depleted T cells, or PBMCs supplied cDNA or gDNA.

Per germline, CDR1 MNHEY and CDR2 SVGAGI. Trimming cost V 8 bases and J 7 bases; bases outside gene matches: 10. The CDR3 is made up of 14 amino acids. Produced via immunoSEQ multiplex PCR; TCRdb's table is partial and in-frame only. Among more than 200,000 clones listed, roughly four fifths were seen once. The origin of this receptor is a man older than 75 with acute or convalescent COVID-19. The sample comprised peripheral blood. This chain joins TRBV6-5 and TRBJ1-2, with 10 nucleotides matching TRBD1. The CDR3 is CASPGTGVAGGYTF. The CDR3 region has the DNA TGTGCCAGCCCCGGGACAGGGGTGGCGGGTGGCTACACCTTC.